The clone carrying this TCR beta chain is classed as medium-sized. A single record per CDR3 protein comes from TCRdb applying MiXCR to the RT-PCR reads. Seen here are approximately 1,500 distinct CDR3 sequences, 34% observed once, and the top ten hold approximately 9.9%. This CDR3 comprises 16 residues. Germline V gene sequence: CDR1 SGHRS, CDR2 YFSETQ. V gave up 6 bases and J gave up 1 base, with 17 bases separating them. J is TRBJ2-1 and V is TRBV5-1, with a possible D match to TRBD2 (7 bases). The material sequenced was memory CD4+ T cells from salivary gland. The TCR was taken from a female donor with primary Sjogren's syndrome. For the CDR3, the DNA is TGCGCCAGCACCCTGTCGGGGGGCCTTTCCTACAATGAGCAGTTCTTC. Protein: CASTLSGGLSYNEQFF.